The present TCR beta chain was sequenced within a study of long-term antiretroviral therapy in people with HIV. About the study: When the earliest samples were collected, ART was typically delayed until CD4 counts fell.

Broader study findings: Following ART, diversity rose but still fell short of transplant donor controls.

Concerning this clone: Its antigen is unknown.

Trimming took off 5 bases at V and 2 bases at J, with 15 bases between the two ends. The CDR3 sequence is 15 residues long. CDR1 and CDR2 (germline): MDHEN, SYDVKM. A v3.0 immunoSEQ assay was performed at survey level. TCRdb's table, derived via immunoSEQ multiplex PCR, lists solely in-frame clones and lacks some. The sample gives about 38,000 clones, approximately 79% of which show up once; more than 4.5% is in the top ten. Here the sequenced sample was unsorted PBMCs, taken 1.5 years after starting antiretroviral therapy. This sequence originates from a man aged 18 to 30 with HIV. The V call is TRBV28, the J call TRBJ1-2, with TRBD1 as a possible D gene (5 bases). CDR3 residues: CASSLGVGANYGYTF. CDR3 DNA sequence: TGTGCCAGCAGTCTTGGTGTAGGGGCCAACTATGGCTACACCTTC.